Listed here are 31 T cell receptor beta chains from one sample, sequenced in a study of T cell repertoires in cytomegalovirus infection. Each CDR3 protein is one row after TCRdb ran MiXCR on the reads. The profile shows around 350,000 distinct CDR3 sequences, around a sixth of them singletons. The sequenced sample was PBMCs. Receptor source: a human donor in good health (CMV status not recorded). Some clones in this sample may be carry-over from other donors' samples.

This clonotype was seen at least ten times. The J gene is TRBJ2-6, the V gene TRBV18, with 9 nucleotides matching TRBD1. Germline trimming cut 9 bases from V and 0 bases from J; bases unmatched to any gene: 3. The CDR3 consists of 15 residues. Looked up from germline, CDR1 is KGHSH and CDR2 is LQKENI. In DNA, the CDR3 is TGTGCCAGTTCGGACAGGGGCTCTGGGGCCAACGTCCTGACTTTC. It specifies CASSDRGSGANVLTF.

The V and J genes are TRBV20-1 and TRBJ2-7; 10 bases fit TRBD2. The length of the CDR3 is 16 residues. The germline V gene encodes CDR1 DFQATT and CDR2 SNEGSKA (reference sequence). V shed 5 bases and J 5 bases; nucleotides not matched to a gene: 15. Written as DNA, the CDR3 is TGCAGTGCTGCCCCCCCGAGCGGGAGGGGTTCCCACGAGCAGTACTTC. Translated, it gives CSAAPPSGRGSHEQYF.

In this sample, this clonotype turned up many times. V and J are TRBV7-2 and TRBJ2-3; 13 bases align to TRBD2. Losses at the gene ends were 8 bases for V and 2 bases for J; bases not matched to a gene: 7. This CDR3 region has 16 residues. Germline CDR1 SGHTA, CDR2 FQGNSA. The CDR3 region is CASGGLAGALTDTQYF. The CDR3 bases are TGTGCCAGCGGTGGACTAGCGGGGGCCCTCACAGATACGCAGTATTTT.

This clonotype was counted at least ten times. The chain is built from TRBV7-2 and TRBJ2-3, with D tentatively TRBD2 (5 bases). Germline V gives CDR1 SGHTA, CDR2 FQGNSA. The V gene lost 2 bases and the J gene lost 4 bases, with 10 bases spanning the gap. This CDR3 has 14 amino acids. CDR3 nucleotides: TGTGCCAGCAGCTTATCGGGGAGAGCAGATACGCAGTATTTT. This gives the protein CASSLSGRADTQYF.

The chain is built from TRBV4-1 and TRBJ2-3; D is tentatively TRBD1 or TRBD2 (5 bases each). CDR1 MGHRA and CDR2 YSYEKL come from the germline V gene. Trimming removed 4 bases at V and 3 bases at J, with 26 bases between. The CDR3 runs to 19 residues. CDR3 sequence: CASSPGRRIKDQATDTQYF. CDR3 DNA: TGCGCCAGCAGCCCAGGGAGACGGATTAAGGACCAAGCGACAGATACGCAGTATTTT.

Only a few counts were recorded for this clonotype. In DNA, the CDR3 is TGTGCCAGCAGTTTATCTGAGGGGACTAGCGAGGTCACCGGGGAGCTGTTTTTT. Protein product: CASSLSEGTSEVTGELFF. The V and J genes are TRBV27 and TRBJ2-2; TRBD2 matches 10 bases. The V segment lost 0 bases and the J segment 4 bases; nucleotides outside the gene matches: 8. Germline V lookup: CDR1 MNHEY, CDR2 SMNVEV (reference sequence). The CDR3 runs to 18 residues.

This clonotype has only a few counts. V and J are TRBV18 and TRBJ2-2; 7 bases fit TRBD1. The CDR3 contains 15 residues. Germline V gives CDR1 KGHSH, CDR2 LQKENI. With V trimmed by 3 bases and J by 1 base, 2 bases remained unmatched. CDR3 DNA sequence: TGTGCCAGCTCACCTCGGACAGGGAACACCGGGGAGCTGTTTTTT. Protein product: CASSPRTGNTGELFF.

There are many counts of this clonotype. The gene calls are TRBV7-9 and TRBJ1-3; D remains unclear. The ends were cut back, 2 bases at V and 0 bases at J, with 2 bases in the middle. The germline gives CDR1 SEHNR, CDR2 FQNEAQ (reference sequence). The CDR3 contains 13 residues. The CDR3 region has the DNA TGTGCCAGCAGCTTAATCTCTGGAAACACCATATATTTT. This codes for CASSLISGNTIYF.

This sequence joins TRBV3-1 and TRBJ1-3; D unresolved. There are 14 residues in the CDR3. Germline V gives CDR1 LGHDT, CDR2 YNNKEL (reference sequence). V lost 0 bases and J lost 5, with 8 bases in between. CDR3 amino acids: CASSQDKIRNTIYF. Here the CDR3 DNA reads TGTGCCAGCAGCCAAGATAAGATACGAAACACCATATATTTT. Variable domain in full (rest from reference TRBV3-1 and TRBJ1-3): DTAVSQTPKYLVTQMGNDKSIKCEQNLGHDTMYWYKQDSKKFLKIMFSYNNKELIINETVPNRFSPKSPDKAHLNLHINSLELGDSAVYFCASSQDKIRNTIYFGEGSWLTVV.

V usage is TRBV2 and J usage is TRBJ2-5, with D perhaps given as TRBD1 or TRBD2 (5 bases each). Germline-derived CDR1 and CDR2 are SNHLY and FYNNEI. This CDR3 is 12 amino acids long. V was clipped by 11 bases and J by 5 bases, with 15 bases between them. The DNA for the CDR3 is TGTGCCTTCCAAGGGACCGGGGAGACCCAGTACTTC. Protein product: CAFQGTGETQYF. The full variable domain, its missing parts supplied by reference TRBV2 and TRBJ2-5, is EPEVTQTPSHQVTQMGQEVILRCVPISNHLYFYWYRQILGQKVEFLVSFYNNEISEKSEIFDDQFSVERPDGSNFTLKIRSTKLEDSAMYFCAFQGTGETQYFGPGTRLLVL.

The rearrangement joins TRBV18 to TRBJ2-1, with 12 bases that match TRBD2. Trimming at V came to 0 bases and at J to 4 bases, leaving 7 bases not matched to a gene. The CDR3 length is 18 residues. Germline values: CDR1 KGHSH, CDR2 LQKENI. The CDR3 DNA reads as TGTGCCAGCTCACCACCGACTAGCGGGAGTGGGAGGTACAATGAGCAGTTCTTC. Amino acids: CASSPPTSGSGRYNEQFF.

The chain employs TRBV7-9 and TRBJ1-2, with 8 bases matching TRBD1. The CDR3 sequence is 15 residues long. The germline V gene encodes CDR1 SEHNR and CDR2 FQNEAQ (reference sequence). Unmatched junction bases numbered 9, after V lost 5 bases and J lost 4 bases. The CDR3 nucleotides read TGTGCCAGCAGCCCTTCAGGGGGCCCTTCCTATGGCTACACCTTC. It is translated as CASSPSGGPSYGYTF.

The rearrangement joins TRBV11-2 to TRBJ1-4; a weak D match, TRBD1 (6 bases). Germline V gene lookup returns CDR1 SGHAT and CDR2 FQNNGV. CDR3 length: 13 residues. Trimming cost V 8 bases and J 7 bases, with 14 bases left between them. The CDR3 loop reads CASSGALGEKLFF. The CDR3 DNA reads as TGTGCCAGCTCAGGGGCTCTGGGTGAAAAACTGTTTTTT.

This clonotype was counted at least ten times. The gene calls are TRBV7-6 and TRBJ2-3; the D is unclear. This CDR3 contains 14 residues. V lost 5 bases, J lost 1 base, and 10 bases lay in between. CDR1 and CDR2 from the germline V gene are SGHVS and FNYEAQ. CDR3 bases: TGTGCCAGCAGCCCTATCGCTGGCACAGATACGCAGTATTTT. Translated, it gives CASSPIAGTDTQYF. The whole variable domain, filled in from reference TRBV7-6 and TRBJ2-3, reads GAGVSQSPRYKVTKRGQDVALRCDPISGHVSLYWYRQALGQGPEFLTYFNYEAQQDKSGLPNDRFSAERPEGSISTLTIQRTEQRDSAMYRCASSPIAGTDTQYFGPGTRLTVL.

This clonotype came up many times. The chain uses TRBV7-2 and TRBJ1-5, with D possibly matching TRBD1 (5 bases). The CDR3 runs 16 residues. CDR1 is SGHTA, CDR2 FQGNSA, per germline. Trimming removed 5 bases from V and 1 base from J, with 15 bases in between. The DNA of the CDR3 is TGTGCCAGCAGCCCCCAGCGGCCAGGGAGCAATCAGCCCCAGCATTTT. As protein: CASSPQRPGSNQPQHF.

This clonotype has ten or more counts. In DNA, the CDR3 is TGTGCCAGCAGTCCCGGACAGGGAAATAATGAAAAACTGTTTTTT. Translated, it gives CASSPGQGNNEKLFF. The chain joins TRBV12-3 or TRBV12-4 to TRBJ1-4, with TRBD1 matching 8 bases. The CDR3 is 15 residues long. V was clipped by 5 bases and J by 4 bases; unmatched bases: 6.

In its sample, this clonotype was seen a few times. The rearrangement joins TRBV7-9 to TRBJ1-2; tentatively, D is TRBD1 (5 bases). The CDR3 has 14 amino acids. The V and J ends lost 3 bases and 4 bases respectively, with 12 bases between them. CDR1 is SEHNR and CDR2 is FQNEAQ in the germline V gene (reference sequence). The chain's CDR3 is CASSLTPTVYGYTF. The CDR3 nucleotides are TGTGCCAGCAGCTTGACCCCGACAGTCTATGGCTACACCTTC.

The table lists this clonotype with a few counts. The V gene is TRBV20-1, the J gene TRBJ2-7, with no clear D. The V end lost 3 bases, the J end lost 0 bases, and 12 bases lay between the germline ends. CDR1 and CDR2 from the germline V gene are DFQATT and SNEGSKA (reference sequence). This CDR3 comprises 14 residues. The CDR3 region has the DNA TGCAGTGCTAGTCGACCCCTGAGCTCCTACGAGCAGTACTTC. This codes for CSASRPLSSYEQYF.

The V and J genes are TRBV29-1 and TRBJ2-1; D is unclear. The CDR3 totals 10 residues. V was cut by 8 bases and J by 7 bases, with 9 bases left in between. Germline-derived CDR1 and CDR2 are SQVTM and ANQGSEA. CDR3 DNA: TGCAGCCTCCTAACTAATGAGCAGTTCTTC. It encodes CSLLTNEQFF.

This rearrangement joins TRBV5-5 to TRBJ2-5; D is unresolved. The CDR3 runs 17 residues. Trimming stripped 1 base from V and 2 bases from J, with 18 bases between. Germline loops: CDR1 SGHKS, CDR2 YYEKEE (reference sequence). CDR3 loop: CASSLQPDPWGQETQYF. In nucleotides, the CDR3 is TGTGCCAGCAGCTTGCAGCCAGACCCATGGGGACAAGAGACCCAGTACTTC.

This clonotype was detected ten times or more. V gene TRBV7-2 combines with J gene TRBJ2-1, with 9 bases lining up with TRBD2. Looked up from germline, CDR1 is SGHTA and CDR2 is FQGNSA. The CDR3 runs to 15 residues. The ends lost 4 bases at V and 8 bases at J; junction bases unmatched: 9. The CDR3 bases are TGTGCCAGCAGCTCGGGGGGCGGGAGGGCCCATGAGCAGTTCTTC. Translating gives CASSSGGGRAHEQFF.

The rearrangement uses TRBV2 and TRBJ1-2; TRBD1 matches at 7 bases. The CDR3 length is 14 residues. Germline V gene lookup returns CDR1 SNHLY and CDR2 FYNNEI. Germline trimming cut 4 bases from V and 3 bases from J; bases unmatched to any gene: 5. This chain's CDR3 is CASSGGGQYYGYTF. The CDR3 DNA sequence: TGTGCCAGCAGTGGGGGGGGACAGTACTATGGCTACACCTTC.

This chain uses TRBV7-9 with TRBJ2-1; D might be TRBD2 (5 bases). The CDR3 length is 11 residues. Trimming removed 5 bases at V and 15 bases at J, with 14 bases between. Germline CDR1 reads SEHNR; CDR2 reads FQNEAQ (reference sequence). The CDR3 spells CASSLTGMTFF. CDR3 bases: TGTGCCAGCAGCCTTACGGGGATGACGTTCTTC. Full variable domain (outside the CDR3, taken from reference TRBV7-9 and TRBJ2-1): DTGVSQNPRHKITKRGQNVTFRCDPISEHNRLYWYRQTLGQGPEFLTYFQNEAQLEKSRLLSDRFSAERPKGSFSTLEIQRTEQGDSAMYLCASSLTGMTFFGPGTRLTVL.

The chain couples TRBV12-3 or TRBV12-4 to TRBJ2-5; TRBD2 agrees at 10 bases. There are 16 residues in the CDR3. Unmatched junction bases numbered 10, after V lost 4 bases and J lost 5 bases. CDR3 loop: CASSSRRRAGGETQYF. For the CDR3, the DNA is TGTGCCAGCAGTTCAAGAAGGAGAGCGGGAGGGGAGACCCAGTACTTC.

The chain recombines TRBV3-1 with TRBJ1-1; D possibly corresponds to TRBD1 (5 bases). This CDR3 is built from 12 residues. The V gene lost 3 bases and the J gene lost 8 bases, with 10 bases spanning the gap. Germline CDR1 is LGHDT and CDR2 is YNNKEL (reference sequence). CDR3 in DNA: TGTGCCAGCAGCCAGGGGAGGGGAGAAGCTTTCTTT. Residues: CASSQGRGEAFF.

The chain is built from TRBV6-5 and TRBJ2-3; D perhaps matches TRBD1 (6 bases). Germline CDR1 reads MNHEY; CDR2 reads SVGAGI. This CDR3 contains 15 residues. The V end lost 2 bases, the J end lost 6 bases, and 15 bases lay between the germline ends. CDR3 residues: CASSYDRWGRDTQYF. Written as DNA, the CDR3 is TGTGCCAGCAGTTACGACAGGTGGGGCAGGGATACGCAGTATTTT.

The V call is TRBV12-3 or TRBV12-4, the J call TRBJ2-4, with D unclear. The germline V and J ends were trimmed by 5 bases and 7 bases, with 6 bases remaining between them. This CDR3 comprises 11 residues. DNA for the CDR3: TGTGCCAGCAGTCTGATGAACATTCAGTACTTC. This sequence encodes CASSLMNIQYF.

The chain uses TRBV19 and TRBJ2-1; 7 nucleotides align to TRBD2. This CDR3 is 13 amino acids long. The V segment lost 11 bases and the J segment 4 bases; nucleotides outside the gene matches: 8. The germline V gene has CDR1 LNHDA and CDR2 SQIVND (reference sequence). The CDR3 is CASAGAGYNEQFF. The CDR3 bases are TGTGCCTCCGCGGGAGCCGGTTACAATGAGCAGTTCTTC.

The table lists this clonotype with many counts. CDR3 nucleotides: TGTGCCATCAGTGCCCTCGGCCAGCCCCAGCATTTT. It yields the protein CAISALGQPQHF. The V call is TRBV10-3, the J call TRBJ1-5; D gene ambiguous. V lost 4 bases, J lost 7 bases, and 8 bases lay in between. The CDR3 runs 12 residues. Looked up from germline, CDR1 is ENHRY and CDR2 is SYGVKD.

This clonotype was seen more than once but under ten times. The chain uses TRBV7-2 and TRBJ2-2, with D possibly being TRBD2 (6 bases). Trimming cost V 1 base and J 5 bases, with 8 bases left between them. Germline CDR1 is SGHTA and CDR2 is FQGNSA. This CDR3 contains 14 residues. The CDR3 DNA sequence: TGTGCCAGCAGCTTAGGGAGGGAAACCGGGGAGCTGTTTTTT. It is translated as CASSLGRETGELFF. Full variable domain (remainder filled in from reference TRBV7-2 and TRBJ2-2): GAGVSQSPSNKVTEKGKDVELRCDPISGHTALYWYRQSLGQGLEFLIYFQGNSAPDKSGLPSDRFSAERTGGSVSTLTIQRTQQEDSAVYLCASSLGRETGELFFGEGSRLTVL.

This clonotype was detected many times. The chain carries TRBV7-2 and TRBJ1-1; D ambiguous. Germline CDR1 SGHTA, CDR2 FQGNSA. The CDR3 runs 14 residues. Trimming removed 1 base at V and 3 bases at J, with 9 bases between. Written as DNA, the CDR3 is TGTGCCAGCAGCTTAGGCCCAGGTTACACTGAAGCTTTCTTT. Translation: CASSLGPGYTEAFF.